This T cell receptor (beta chain) was found in a study of T cells in narcolepsy. Background on the study: Donors had narcolepsy type 1 or type 2, or were healthy controls.

The study, taken as a whole, reports: No autoreactive T cell clone sequences appeared in some memory CD4+ repertoires. Comparing one patient's CSF and blood CD4+ clonotypes highlighted HCRT- and TRIB2-specific autoreactive clonotypes.

Sequencing used immunoSEQ multiplex PCR; TCRdb keeps in-frame clones, though not all of them. Among approximately 25,000 clones listed, 60% to 75% were seen once. This CDR3 has 15 amino acids. Germline assignment: CDR1 MGHRA and CDR2 YSYEKL. V lost 4 bases and J 3 bases, leaving 13 bases between the germline ends. With respect to this clone: What it recognizes is unknown.

Source material: memory (CD45RA-) CD4+ T cells from blood. The TCR was taken from a human donor in good health. The chain uses TRBV4-1 and TRBJ1-5; tentative D call: TRBD1 (6 bases). The CDR3 nucleotides are TGCGCCAGCAGCCTTGGGGGGGCTCCCAATCAGCCCCAGCATTTT. As protein: CASSLGGAPNQPQHF.